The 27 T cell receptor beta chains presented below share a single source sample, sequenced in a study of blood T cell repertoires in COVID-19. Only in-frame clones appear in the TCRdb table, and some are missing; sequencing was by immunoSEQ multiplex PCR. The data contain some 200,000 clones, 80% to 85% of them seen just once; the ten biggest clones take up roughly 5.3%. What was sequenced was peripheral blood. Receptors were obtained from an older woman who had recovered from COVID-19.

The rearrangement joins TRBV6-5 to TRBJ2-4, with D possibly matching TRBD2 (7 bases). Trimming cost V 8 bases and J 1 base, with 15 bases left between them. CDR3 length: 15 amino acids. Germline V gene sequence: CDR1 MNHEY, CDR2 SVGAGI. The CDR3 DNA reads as TGTGCCAGCTCTCCGAGGGGGGGGGCCAAAAACATTCAGTACTTC. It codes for CASSPRGGAKNIQYF.

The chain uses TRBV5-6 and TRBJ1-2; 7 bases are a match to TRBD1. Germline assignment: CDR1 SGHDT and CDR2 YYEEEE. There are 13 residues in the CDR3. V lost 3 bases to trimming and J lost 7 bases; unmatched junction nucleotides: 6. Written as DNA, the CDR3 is TGTGCCAGCAGCTCCCCAGGGGGGCTTGGCTACACCTTC. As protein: CASSSPGGLGYTF.

The CDR3 reads CASSLVTEGYTF. The CDR3 region has the DNA TGTGCCAGCAGCTTGGTTACGGAGGGCTACACCTTC. The J gene is TRBJ1-2, the V gene TRBV5-4; D is unresolved. CDR3 length: 12 residues. Per the germline V gene, CDR1 is SGHNT and CDR2 is YYREEE (reference sequence). V lost 0 bases, J lost 8 bases, and 8 bases lay in between.

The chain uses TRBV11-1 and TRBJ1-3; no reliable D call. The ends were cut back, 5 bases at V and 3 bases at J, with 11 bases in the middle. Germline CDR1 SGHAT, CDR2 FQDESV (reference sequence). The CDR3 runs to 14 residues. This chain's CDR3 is CASSVSTGGNTIYF. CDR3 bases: TGTGCCAGCAGCGTCTCGACGGGTGGAAACACCATATATTTT.

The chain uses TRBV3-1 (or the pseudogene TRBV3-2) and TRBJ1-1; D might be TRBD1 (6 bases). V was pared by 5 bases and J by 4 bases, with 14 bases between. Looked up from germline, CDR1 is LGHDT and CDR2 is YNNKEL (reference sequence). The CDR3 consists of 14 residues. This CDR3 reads CASSLGQYGTEAFF. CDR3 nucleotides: TGTGCCAGCAGCTTAGGACAGTATGGCACTGAAGCTTTCTTT.

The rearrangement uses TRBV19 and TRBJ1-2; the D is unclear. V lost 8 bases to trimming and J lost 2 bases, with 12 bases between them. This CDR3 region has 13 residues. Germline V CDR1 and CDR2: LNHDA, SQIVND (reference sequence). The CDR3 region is CASQRTLNYGYTF. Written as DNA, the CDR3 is TGTGCCAGTCAAAGGACTCTCAACTATGGCTACACCTTC.

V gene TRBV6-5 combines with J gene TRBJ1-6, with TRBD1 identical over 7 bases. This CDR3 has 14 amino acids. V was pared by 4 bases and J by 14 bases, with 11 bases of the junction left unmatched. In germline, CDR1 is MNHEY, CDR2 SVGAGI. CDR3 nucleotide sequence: TGTGCCAGCAGTTCCGGGACAGCCTTAGAGACCCTCCACTTT. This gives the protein CASSSGTALETLHF.

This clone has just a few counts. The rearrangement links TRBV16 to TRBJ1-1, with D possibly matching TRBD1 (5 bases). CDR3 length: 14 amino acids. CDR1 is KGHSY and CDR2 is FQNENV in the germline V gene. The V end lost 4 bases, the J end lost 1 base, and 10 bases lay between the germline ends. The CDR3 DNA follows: TGTGCCAGCAGCCGTGACGACAGGAACACTGAAGCTTTCTTT. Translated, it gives CASSRDDRNTEAFF.

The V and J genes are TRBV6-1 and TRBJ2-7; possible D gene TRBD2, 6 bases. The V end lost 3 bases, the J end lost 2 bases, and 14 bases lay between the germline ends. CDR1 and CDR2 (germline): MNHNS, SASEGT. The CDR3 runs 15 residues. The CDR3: CASSDTGTWAYEQYF. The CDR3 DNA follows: TGTGCCAGCAGTGACACGGGGACTTGGGCCTACGAGCAGTACTTC.

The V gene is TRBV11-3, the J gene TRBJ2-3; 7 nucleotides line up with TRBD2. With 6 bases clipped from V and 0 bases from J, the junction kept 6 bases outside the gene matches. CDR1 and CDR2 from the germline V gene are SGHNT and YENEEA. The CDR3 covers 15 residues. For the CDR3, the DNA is TGTGCCAGCAGTCCCGGGGGGACTAGCACAGATACGCAGTATTTT. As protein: CASSPGGTSTDTQYF.

CDR3 DNA sequence: TGTGCCAGCAGTTTCTTCGGGGATGAGCAGTTCTTC. This codes for CASSFFGDEQFF. This chain connects TRBV12-3 or TRBV12-4 to TRBJ2-1, with D perhaps matching TRBD2 (5 bases). V lost 3 bases and J lost 8, with 8 bases in between. The CDR3 is 12 residues long.

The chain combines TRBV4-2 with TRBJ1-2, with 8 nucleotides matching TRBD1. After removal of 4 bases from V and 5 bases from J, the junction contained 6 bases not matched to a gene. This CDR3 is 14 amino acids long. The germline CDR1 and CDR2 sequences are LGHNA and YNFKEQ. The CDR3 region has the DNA TGTGCCAGCAGCCCTCTACAGGGGGGTTATGGCTACACCTTC. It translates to CASSPLQGGYGYTF.

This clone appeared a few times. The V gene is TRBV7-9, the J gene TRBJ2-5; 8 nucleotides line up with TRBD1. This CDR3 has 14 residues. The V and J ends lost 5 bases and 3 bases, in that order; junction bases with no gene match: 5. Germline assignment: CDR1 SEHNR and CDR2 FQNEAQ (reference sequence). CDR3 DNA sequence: TGTGCCAGCAGCAATAACAGGGGGAAAGAGACCCAGTACTTC. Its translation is CASSNNRGKETQYF.

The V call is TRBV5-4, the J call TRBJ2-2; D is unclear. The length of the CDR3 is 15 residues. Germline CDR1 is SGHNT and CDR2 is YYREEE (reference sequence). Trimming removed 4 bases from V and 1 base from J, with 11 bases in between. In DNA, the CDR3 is TGTGCCAGCAGCCTTAGGTCGGGGAACACCGGGGAGCTGTTTTTT. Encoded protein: CASSLRSGNTGELFF.

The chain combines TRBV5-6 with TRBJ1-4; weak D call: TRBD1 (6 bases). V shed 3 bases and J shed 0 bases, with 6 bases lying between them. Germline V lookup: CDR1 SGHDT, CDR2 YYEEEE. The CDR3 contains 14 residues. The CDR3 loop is CASSYRATNEKLFF. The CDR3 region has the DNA TGTGCCAGCAGCTACAGGGCAACTAATGAAAAACTGTTTTTT.

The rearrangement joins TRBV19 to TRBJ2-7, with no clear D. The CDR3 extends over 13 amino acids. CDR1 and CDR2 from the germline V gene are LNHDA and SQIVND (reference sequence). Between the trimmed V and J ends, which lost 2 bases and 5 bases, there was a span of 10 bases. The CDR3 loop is CASSIFSSDEQYF. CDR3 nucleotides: TGTGCCAGTAGTATATTCTCTTCTGACGAGCAGTACTTC.

The CDR3 here is CASSQTRDREDTGELFF. In DNA, the CDR3 is TGTGCCAGCAGTCAAACCCGGGACAGGGAGGACACCGGGGAGCTGTTTTTT. The rearrangement joins TRBV9 to TRBJ2-2; 9 bases align to TRBD1. The germline CDR1 and CDR2 sequences are SGDLS and YYNGEE. J lost 3 bases, V lost 5 bases, and 11 bases had no gene match. The CDR3 has 17 amino acids.

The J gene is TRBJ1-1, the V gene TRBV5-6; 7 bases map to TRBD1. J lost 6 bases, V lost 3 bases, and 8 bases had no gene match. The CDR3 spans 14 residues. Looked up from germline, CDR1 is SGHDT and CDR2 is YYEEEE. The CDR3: CASSYPGQGAEAFF. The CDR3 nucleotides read TGTGCCAGCAGCTACCCGGGGCAGGGGGCTGAAGCTTTCTTT.

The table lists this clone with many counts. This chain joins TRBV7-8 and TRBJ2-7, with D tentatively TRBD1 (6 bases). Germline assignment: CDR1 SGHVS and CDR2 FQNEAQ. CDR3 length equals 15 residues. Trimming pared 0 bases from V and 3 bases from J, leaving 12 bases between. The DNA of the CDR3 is TGTGCCAGCAGCTTAGCGGGCCAGGGGAACTACGAGCAGTACTTC. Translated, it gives CASSLAGQGNYEQYF.

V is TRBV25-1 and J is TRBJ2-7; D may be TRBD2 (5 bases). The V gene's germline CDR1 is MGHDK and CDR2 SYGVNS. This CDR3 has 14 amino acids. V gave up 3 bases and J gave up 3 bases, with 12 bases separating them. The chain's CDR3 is CASSEGSADYEQYF. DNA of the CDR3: TGTGCCAGCAGTGAGGGTAGCGCTGACTACGAGCAGTACTTC.

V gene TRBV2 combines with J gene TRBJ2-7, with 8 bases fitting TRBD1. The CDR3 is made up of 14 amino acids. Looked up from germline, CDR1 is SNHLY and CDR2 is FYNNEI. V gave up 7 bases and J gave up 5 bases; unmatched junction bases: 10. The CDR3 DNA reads TGTGCCAGCAACCCCCAGGGGGCCCCGGACGAGCAGTACTTC. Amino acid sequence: CASNPQGAPDEQYF.

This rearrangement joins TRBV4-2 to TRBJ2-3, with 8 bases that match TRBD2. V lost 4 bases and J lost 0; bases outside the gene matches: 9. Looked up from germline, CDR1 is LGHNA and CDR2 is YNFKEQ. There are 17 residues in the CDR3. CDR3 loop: CASSPTGTRPSTDTQYF. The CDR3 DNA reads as TGTGCCAGCAGCCCAACCGGGACTAGACCTAGCACAGATACGCAGTATTTT.

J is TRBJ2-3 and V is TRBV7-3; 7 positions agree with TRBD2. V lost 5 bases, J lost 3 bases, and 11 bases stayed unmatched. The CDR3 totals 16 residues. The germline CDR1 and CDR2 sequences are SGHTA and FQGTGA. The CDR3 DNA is TGTGCCAGCAGCCCGAGGGGCGGGGGATCTACAGATACGCAGTATTTT. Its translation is CASSPRGGGSTDTQYF.

In DNA, the CDR3 is TGTGCCAGCTCACGCGCCGGGACAGAGCAGTTCTTC. It yields the protein CASSRAGTEQFF. This chain uses TRBV18 with TRBJ2-1; a weak D match, TRBD1 (6 bases). Trimming removed 4 bases from V and 10 bases from J, with 11 bases in between. CDR1 and CDR2 (germline): KGHSH, LQKENI. This CDR3 is 12 amino acids long. Full variable domain (rest looked up from reference TRBV18 and TRBJ2-1): NAGVMQNPRHLVRRRGQEARLRCSPMKGHSHVYWYRQLPEEGLKFMVYLQKENIIDESGMPKERFSAEFPKEGPSILRIQQVVRGDSAAYFCASSRAGTEQFFGPGTRLTVL.

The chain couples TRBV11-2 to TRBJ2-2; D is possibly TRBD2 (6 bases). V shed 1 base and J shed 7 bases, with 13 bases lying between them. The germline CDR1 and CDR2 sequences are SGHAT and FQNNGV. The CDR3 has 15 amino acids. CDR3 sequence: CASSLVPGDVGELFF. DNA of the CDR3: TGTGCCAGCAGCTTAGTCCCGGGGGACGTCGGGGAGCTGTTTTTT.

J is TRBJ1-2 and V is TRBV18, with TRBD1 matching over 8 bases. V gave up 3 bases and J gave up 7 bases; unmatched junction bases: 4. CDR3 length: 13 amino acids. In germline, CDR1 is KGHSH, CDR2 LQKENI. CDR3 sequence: CASSPDRETGYTF. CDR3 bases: TGTGCCAGCTCACCGGACAGGGAGACTGGCTACACCTTC.

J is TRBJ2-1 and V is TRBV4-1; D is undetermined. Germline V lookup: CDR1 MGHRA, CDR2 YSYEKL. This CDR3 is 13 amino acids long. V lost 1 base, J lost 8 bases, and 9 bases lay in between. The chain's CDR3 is CASSQVYRDEQFF. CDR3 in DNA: TGCGCCAGCAGCCAAGTCTACCGGGATGAGCAGTTCTTC.